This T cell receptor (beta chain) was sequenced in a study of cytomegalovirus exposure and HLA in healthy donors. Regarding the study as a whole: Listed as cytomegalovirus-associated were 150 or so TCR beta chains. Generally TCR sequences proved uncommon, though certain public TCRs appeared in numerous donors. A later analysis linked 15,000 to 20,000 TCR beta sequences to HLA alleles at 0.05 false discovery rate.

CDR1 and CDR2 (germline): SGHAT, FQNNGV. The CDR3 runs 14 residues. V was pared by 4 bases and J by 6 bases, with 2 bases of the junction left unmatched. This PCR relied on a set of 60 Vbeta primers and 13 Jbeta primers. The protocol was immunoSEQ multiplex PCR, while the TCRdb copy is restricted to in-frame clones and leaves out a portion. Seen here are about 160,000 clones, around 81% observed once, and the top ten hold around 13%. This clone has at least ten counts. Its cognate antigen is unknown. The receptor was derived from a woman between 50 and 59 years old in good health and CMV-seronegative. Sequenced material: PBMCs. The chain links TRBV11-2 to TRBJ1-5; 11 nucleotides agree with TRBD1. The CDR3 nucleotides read TGTGCCAGCAGCTCCGGGACAGGGGGTCAGCCCCAGCATTTT. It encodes CASSSGTGGQPQHF.